The 25 T cell receptor beta chains below were found in one sample sequenced in a study of blood T cell repertoires in COVID-19. TCRdb's table, derived via immunoSEQ multiplex PCR, lists solely in-frame clones and lacks some. Altogether under 200,000 clones are present, around 87% being singletons, with the ten largest covering roughly 3.3%. Input material: peripheral blood. These receptor sequences come from a young man with active or convalescent COVID-19.

The J gene is TRBJ1-5, the V gene TRBV30; possibly TRBD1 for D (5 bases). Trimming left V 1 base short and J 0 bases short, with 10 bases between. CDR3 length: 15 residues. Per the germline V gene, CDR1 is GTSNPN and CDR2 is SVGIG (reference sequence). The CDR3 loop is CAWSETAYSNQPQHF. DNA for the CDR3: TGTGCCTGGAGTGAGACAGCGTATAGCAATCAGCCCCAGCATTTT.

The count of this clone is one. The V gene is TRBV18, the J gene TRBJ2-5; 10 bases match TRBD2. V gave up 6 bases and J gave up 5 bases; unmatched junction bases: 33. This CDR3 is 23 amino acids long. Germline loops: CDR1 KGHSH, CDR2 LQKENI. The CDR3 DNA reads TGTGCCAGCTCCGCGATCGGCTTAATCTTAGTCGTAGGACTAGCGGATGTGTCCGAGACCCAGTACTTC. Its translation: CASSAIGLILVVGLADVSETQYF.

The sample holds a few counts of this clone. This chain links TRBV5-6 with TRBJ1-6; TRBD1 matches at 8 bases. The CDR3 length is 14 residues. With V trimmed by 5 bases and J by 10 bases, 8 bases remained unmatched. CDR1 is SGHDT and CDR2 is YYEEEE in the germline V gene. The CDR3 DNA reads TGTGCCAGCAGGGACAGGGTCAAGAGCTCACCCCTCCACTTT. Translation: CASRDRVKSSPLHF.

The V and J genes are TRBV7-8 and TRBJ2-1; 16 nucleotides align to TRBD2. This CDR3 contains 18 residues. CDR1 and CDR2 from the germline V gene are SGHVS and FQNEAQ. Unmatched junction bases numbered 3, after V lost 4 bases and J lost 0 bases. This CDR3 reads CASSSGLAGGYSYNEQFF. DNA of the CDR3: TGTGCCAGCAGCTCGGGACTAGCGGGGGGGTACTCCTACAATGAGCAGTTCTTC. Variable domain in full (rest from reference TRBV7-8 and TRBJ2-1): GAGVSQSPRYKVAKRGQDVALRCDPISGHVSLFWYQQALGQGPEFLTYFQNEAQLDKSGLPSDRFFAERPEGSVSTLKIQRTQQEDSAVYLCASSSGLAGGYSYNEQFFGPGTRLTVL.

This sequence joins TRBV5-1 and TRBJ2-3, with 8 bases fitting TRBD2. This CDR3 spans 16 amino acids. V lost 0 bases and J lost 0; bases outside the gene matches: 3. Germline CDR1 is SGHRS and CDR2 is YFSETQ. The chain's CDR3 is CASSLEASGSTDTQYF. The CDR3 DNA reads TGCGCCAGCAGCTTGGAGGCTAGCGGGAGCACAGATACGCAGTATTTT. Combining the CDR3 with reference TRBV5-1 and TRBJ2-3 gives the whole variable domain KAGVTQTPRYLIKTRGQQVTLSCSPISGHRSVSWYQQTPGQGLQFLFEYFSETQRNKGNFPGRFSGRQFSNSRSEMNVSTLELGDSALYLCASSLEASGSTDTQYFGPGTRLTVL.

This clone was observed a few times. V usage is TRBV9 and J usage is TRBJ2-3; D might be TRBD2 (5 bases). V was cut by 2 bases and J by 2 bases, with 9 bases left in between. Germline CDR1 reads SGDLS; CDR2 reads YYNGEE. The CDR3 covers 14 residues. CDR3 loop: CASSVGVTTDTQYF. The DNA of the CDR3 is TGTGCCAGCAGCGTGGGAGTCACCACAGATACGCAGTATTTT.

This clone appeared a single time. This sequence joins TRBV5-4 and TRBJ2-5; 12 nucleotides agree with TRBD2. Germline loops: CDR1 SGHNT, CDR2 YYREEE (reference sequence). The length of the CDR3 is 15 residues. V dropped 4 bases and J dropped 4; count of bases not matched to a gene: 5. In DNA, the CDR3 is TGTGCCAGCAGCGAACGACTAGCGGGGGTAGAGACCCAGTACTTC. Translating it yields CASSERLAGVETQYF.

Only one count was recorded for this clone. The chain employs TRBV12-3 or TRBV12-4 and TRBJ1-5; D is unclear. The CDR3 has 12 residues. With 6 bases removed from V and 2 bases from J, the gap between germline ends came to 5 bases. The CDR3 spells CASRRGNQPQHF. CDR3 nucleotides: TGTGCCAGCAGGCGAGGCAATCAGCCCCAGCATTTT.

The chain combines TRBV7-8 with TRBJ2-7, with D tentatively TRBD1 (5 bases). Per germline, CDR1 SGHVS and CDR2 FQNEAQ. V lost 5 bases to trimming and J lost 3 bases, with 11 bases between them. The CDR3 is 13 amino acids. CDR3 coding DNA: TGTGCCAGCAGCCCAGGGCAGATCTACGAGCAGTACGTC. Translation gives CASSPGQIYEQYV.

The chain links TRBV4-3 to TRBJ2-5; maybe TRBD2 (5 bases). The V end was cut by 0 bases, the J end by 4 bases, with 9 bases between. The CDR3 contains 14 residues. CDR1 LGHNA and CDR2 YSLEER come from the germline V gene. The DNA of the CDR3 is TGCGCCAGCAGCCAAGAGCCCAGCGGAGAGACCCAGTACTTC. Residues: CASSQEPSGETQYF.

The chain links TRBV4-1 to TRBJ1-3, with D unclear. Germline CDR1 and CDR2: MGHRA and YSYEKL. The CDR3 has 17 amino acids. V was cut by 4 bases and J by 0 bases, with 16 bases left in between. The chain's CDR3 is CASSLGRAALSGNTIYF. The CDR3 region has the DNA TGCGCCAGCAGCCTAGGGAGGGCGGCCCTCTCTGGAAACACCATATATTTT.

In its sample, this clone was seen once. The rearrangement links TRBV5-1 to TRBJ2-2; 9 bases fit TRBD2. The CDR3 spans 15 residues. V trimming: 2 bases; J trimming: 6 bases; junction bases outside the gene matches: 5. Germline CDR1 and CDR2: SGHRS and YFSETQ. Here the CDR3 DNA reads TGCGCCAGCAGCTTTAGCGGGGGCTTCGCCGGGGAGCTGTTTTTT. Its translation: CASSFSGGFAGELFF.

The chain joins TRBV28 to TRBJ1-6, with TRBD1 matching 12 bases. The CDR3 loop spans 12 amino acids. The ends lost 9 bases at V and 12 bases at J; junction bases unmatched: 3. CDR1 MDHEN and CDR2 SYDVKM come from the germline V gene. As DNA, the CDR3 is TGTGCCAGTGGGACAGGGGGCGAACCCCTCCACTTT. Residues: CASGTGGEPLHF.

The J gene is TRBJ1-6, the V gene TRBV11-2; TRBD1 agrees at 10 bases. The germline V gene encodes CDR1 SGHAT and CDR2 FQNNGV. This CDR3 has 13 amino acids. V lost 5 bases to trimming and J lost 12 bases; unmatched junction nucleotides: 4. This CDR3 is CASSADRGRPLHF. The CDR3 DNA reads TGTGCCAGCAGCGCTGACAGGGGGCGACCCCTCCACTTT.

V and J are TRBV28 and TRBJ1-5; D perhaps matches TRBD1 (5 bases). The CDR3 length is 16 residues. V lost 5 bases, J lost 2 bases, and 16 bases lay in between. CDR1 and CDR2 from the germline V gene are MDHEN and SYDVKM. CDR3 nucleotide sequence: TGTGCCAGCAGTACCGTCGGGACTAAGGGCAATCAGCCCCAGCATTTT. This encodes CASSTVGTKGNQPQHF. Variable domain in full (rest from reference TRBV28 and TRBJ1-5): DVKVTQSSRYLVKRTGEKVFLECVQDMDHENMFWYRQDPGLGLRLIYFSYDVKMKEKGDIPEGYSVSREKKERFSLILESASTNQTSMYLCASSTVGTKGNQPQHFGDGTRLSIL.

The rearrangement uses TRBV7-3 and TRBJ1-4; maybe TRBD1 (5 bases). Germline assignment: CDR1 SGHTA and CDR2 FQGTGA. V was pared by 5 bases and J by 2 bases, with 12 bases between. The CDR3 totals 15 residues. The CDR3 DNA follows: TGTGCCAGCAGCCCAGCAGGGTTCACTAATGAAAAACTGTTTTTT. Protein sequence: CASSPAGFTNEKLFF.

This clone was observed a single time. This rearrangement joins TRBV4-1 to TRBJ1-5; tentative D call: TRBD1 (6 bases). CDR1 is MGHRA and CDR2 is YSYEKL in the germline V gene. The CDR3 spans 15 residues. V dropped 4 bases and J dropped 3 bases, with 13 bases sitting between them. The CDR3 nucleotides read TGCGCCAGCAGCCGTTCGGACAGCCTCAATCAGCCCCAGCATTTT. Protein product: CASSRSDSLNQPQHF.

In regard to this clone: At the DNA level, this CDR3 is encoded by other sequences in the same sample as well. V and J are TRBV27 and TRBJ2-1; D possibly corresponds to TRBD1 (6 bases). Trimming pared 2 bases from V and 8 bases from J, leaving 7 bases between. The CDR3 runs to 12 residues. Germline CDR1 is MNHEY and CDR2 is SMNVEV (reference sequence). For the CDR3, the DNA is TGTGCCAGCAGTTTAGCAGGGGATGAGCAGTTCTTC. This sequence encodes CASSLAGDEQFF.

The J gene is TRBJ1-1, the V gene TRBV5-8, with 9 bases fitting TRBD1. This CDR3 comprises 12 residues. Germline assignment: CDR1 SGHTS and CDR2 YDEGEE. With 1 base clipped from V and 11 bases from J, the junction kept 3 bases outside the gene matches. In nucleotides, the CDR3 is TGTGCCAGCAGCTTGACAGGGGGCGACGCTTTCTTT. Its translation is CASSLTGGDAFF.

The rearrangement links TRBV24-1 to TRBJ2-5; TRBD1 agrees at 9 bases. V shed 5 bases, J shed 3 bases, and the junction held 6 bases outside the gene matches. The CDR3 has 15 residues. Germline V gene sequence: CDR1 KGHDR, CDR2 SFDVKD. The CDR3 coding sequence is TGTGCCACCAGTGTTCTTGGACAGGGGAAAGAGACCCAGTACTTC. It translates to CATSVLGQGKETQYF.

This clone appeared a single time. The chain links TRBV5-1 to TRBJ2-1; 7 bases map to TRBD1. The ends lost 3 bases at V and 9 bases at J; junction bases unmatched: 6. Looked up from germline, CDR1 is SGHRS and CDR2 is YFSETQ. This CDR3 is 13 amino acids long. The CDR3: CASSSTGLSEQFF. CDR3 DNA: TGCGCCAGCAGCTCGACAGGGTTATCTGAGCAGTTCTTC.

V and J are TRBV5-8 and TRBJ2-7; TRBD2 might be the D (5 bases). Germline assignment: CDR1 SGHTS and CDR2 YDEGEE. This CDR3 contains 15 residues. V was clipped by 1 base and J by 1 base, with 12 bases between them. The CDR3 DNA reads TGTGCCAGCAGCTTGAGCGGTTCGGGGTCCTACGAGCAGTACTTC. Its translation is CASSLSGSGSYEQYF.

The chain uses TRBV6-5 and TRBJ1-5; D possibly corresponds to TRBD1 (5 bases). The CDR3 is 14 amino acids. V was pared by 7 bases and J by 1 base, with 11 bases between. In germline, CDR1 is MNHEY, CDR2 SVGAGI. CDR3 residues: CASKRDWSNQPQHF. For the CDR3, the DNA is TGTGCCAGCAAAAGGGACTGGAGCAATCAGCCCCAGCATTTT.

The V gene is TRBV5-1, the J gene TRBJ2-1; 10 bases map to TRBD2. CDR1 and CDR2 from the germline V gene are SGHRS and YFSETQ. CDR3 length: 14 amino acids. The trim removed 2 bases at V and 15 bases at J, leaving 11 bases unmatched. As DNA, the CDR3 is TGCGCCAGCAGCTTAGAATTAGCGGGAGGAAGCCTGTTCTTC. Protein sequence: CASSLELAGGSLFF. The full variable domain, completed using reference TRBV5-1 and TRBJ2-1, is KAGVTQTPRYLIKTRGQQVTLSCSPISGHRSVSWYQQTPGQGLQFLFEYFSETQRNKGNFPGRFSGRQFSNSRSEMNVSTLELGDSALYLCASSLELAGGSLFFGPGTRLTVL.

The rearrangement links TRBV5-4 to TRBJ2-5, with D maybe TRBD2 (6 bases). Germline CDR1 is SGHNT and CDR2 is YYREEE (reference sequence). Trimming pared 3 bases from V and 3 bases from J, leaving 18 bases between. The CDR3 totals 16 residues. CDR3 amino acids: CASSSPRVGGEETQYF. CDR3 DNA sequence: TGTGCCAGCAGCTCTCCCCGGGTGGGCGGGGAAGAGACCCAGTACTTC.